Presented here are 5 T cell receptor beta chains from one specimen sequenced in a study of tumor-infiltrating lymphocytes in primary liver carcinoma. Without any cell sorting, roughly 20-33 mg of bulk tissue yielded co-extracted RNA and DNA. Priming with a constant-region primer yielded TCR beta cDNA from 450 to 600 ng total RNA. Researchers made the TCR beta libraries by running three nested multiplex PCR rounds with slightly modified ARM-PCR. Researchers ran the first two PCR rounds for approximately 10 cycles each with TRBV1-TRBV30 forward primers and a C-beta reverse primer. TCRdb re-analysed the multiplex PCR reads in MiXCR, keeping a single row per CDR3 protein. This sample has around 99,000 distinct CDR3 sequences; about 73% occur once, and the top ten carry around 25%. The sample consisted of tumor-adjacent normal liver tissue. These receptors were taken from a man in his forties with primary liver carcinoma and hepatitis B virus infection.

This clonotype appeared once. This rearrangement joins TRBV5-6 to TRBJ2-6; either TRBD1 or TRBD2 may fit D (6 bases each). Germline V lookup: CDR1 SGHDT, CDR2 YYEEEE. V was clipped by 8 bases and J by 6 bases, with 18 bases between them. The CDR3 runs to 15 residues. The CDR3 loop is CARSRGTFEANVLTF. Written as DNA, the CDR3 is TGTGCCAGGAGCCGCGGGACATTCGAGGCCAACGTCCTGACTTTC.

Of note for this clonotype: A much bigger clone sits one base away, suggesting this may be a read error. The chain employs TRBV6-6 and TRBJ2-5; 8 bases are a match to TRBD2. Germline V CDR1 and CDR2: MNHNY, SVGAGI (reference sequence). Trimming at V came to 6 bases and at J to 4 bases, leaving 10 bases not matched to a gene. This CDR3 region has 15 residues. Here the CDR3 DNA reads TGTGCCAGCAGCCAGATAGCGGGATGGGGAGAGACCCAGTACTTC. Residues: CASSQIAGWGETQYF.

This clonotype has a single count. The V and J genes are TRBV28 and TRBJ2-7, with 10 bases aligning to TRBD1. The J segment lost 2 bases and the V segment lost 10 bases, leaving 5 bases of the junction unmatched. Germline CDR1 MDHEN, CDR2 SYDVKM. This CDR3 is 13 amino acids long. CDR3 region: CANTDRGPYEQYF. The CDR3 DNA is TGTGCCAACACCGACAGGGGGCCCTACGAGCAGTACTTC.

As regards this clonotype: An end of the junction differs from the germline gene, which may be a read error. The chain joins TRBV7-8 to TRBJ2-2; a possible D gene is TRBD2 (5 bases). Germline CDR1 is SGHVS and CDR2 is FQNEAQ. This CDR3 contains 14 residues. The CDR3 protein is CASSLSGSTGELFF. The CDR3 nucleotides are TGTGCCAGCAGCTTATCGGGGAGCACCGGGGAACTGTTTTTT.

Regarding this clonotype: The junction departs from germline at one end; a sequencing error may be responsible. CDR3 residues: CASSGGTSYNEHFF. The CDR3 region has the DNA TGTGCCAGCAGTGGTGGGACATCTTACAATGAGCACTTCTTC. The chain links TRBV6-5 to TRBJ2-1, with D possibly being TRBD1 (6 bases). This CDR3 has 14 amino acids. Germline V gene data show CDR1 as MNHEY and CDR2 as SVGAGI.